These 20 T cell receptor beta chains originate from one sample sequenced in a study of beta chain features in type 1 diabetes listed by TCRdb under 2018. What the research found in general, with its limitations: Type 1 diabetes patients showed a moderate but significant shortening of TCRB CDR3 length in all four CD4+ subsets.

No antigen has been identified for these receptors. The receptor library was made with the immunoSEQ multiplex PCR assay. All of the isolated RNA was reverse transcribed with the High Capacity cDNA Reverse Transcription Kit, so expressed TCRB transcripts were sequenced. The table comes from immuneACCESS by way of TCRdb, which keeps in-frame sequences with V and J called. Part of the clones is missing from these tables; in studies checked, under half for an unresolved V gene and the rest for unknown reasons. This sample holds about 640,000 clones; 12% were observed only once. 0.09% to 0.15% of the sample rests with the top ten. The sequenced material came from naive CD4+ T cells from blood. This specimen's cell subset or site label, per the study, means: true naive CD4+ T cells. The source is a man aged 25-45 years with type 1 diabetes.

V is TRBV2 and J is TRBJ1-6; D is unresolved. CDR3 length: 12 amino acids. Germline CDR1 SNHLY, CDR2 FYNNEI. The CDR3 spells CAKGRGGSPLHF. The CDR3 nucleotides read TGTGCGAAAGGGCGAGGAGGTTCACCCCTCCACTTT. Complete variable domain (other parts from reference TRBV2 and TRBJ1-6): EPEVTQTPSHQVTQMGQEVILRCVPISNHLYFYWYRQILGQKVEFLVSFYNNEISEKSEIFDDQFSVERPDGSNFTLKIRSTKLEDSAMYFCAKGRGGSPLHFGNGTRLTVT.

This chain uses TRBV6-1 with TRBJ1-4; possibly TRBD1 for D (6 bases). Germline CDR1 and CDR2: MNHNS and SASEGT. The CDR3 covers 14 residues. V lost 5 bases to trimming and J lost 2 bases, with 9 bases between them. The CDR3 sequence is CASSIDRTNEKLFF. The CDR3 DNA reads TGTGCCAGCAGTATAGACAGGACTAATGAAAAACTGTTTTTT.

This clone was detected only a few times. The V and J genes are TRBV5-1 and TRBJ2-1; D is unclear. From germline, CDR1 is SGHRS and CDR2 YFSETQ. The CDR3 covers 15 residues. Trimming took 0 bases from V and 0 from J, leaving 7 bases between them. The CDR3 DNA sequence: TGCGCCAGCAGCTTGGGTGCTAACTCCTACAATGAGCAGTTCTTC. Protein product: CASSLGANSYNEQFF.

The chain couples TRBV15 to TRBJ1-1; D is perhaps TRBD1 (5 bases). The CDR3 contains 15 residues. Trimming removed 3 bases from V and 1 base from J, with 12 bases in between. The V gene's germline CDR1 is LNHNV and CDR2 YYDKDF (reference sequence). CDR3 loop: CATSRGGGPNTEAFF. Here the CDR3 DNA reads TGTGCCACCAGCAGGGGTGGGGGACCGAACACTGAAGCTTTCTTT.

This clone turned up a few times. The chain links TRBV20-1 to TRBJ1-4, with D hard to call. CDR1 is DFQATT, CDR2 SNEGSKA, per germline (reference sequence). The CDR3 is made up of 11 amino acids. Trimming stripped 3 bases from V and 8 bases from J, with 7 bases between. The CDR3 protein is CSARRAEKLFF. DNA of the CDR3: TGCAGTGCTAGGAGGGCAGAAAAACTGTTTTTT.

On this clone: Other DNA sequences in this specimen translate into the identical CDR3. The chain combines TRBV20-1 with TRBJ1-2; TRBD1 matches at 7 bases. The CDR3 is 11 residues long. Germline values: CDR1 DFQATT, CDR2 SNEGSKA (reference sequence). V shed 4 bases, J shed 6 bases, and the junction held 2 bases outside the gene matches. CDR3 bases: TGCAGTGCTACAGGGGGGAATGGCTACACCTTC. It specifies CSATGGNGYTF.

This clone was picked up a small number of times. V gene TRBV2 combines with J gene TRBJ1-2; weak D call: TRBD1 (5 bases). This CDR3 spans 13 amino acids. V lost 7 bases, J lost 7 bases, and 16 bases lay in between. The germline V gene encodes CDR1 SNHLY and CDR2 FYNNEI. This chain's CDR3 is CASKSGVWAGYTF. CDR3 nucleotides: TGTGCCAGCAAATCGGGGGTATGGGCTGGCTACACCTTC.

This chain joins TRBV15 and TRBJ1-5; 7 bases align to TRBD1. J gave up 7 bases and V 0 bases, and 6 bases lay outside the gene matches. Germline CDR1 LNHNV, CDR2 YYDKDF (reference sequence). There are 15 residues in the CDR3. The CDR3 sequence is CATSRESGGEQPQHF. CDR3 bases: TGTGCCACCAGCAGAGAGTCAGGGGGTGAACAGCCCCAGCATTTT.

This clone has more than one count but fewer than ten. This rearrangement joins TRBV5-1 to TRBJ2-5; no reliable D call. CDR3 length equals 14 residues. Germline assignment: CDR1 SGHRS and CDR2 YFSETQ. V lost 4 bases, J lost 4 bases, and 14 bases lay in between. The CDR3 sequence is CASSRITEGETQYF. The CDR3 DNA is TGCGCCAGCAGCCGAATAACGGAAGGAGAGACCCAGTACTTC. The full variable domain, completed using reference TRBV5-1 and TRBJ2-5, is KAGVTQTPRYLIKTRGQQVTLSCSPISGHRSVSWYQQTPGQGLQFLFEYFSETQRNKGNFPGRFSGRQFSNSRSEMNVSTLELGDSALYLCASSRITEGETQYFGPGTRLLVL.

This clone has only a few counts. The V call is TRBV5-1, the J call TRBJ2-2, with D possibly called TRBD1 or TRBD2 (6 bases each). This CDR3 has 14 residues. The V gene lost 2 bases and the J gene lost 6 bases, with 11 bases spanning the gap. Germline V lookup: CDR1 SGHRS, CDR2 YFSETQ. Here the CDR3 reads CASSFSGASGELFF. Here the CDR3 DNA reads TGCGCCAGCAGCTTCTCGGGGGCCTCCGGGGAGCTGTTTTTT.

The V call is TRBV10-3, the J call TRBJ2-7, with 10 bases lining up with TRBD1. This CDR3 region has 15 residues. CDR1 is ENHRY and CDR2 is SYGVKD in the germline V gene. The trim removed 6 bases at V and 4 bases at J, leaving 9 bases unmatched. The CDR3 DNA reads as TGTGCCATCAGACGGGCAGGACAGGGGGATTACGAGCAGTACTTC. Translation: CAIRRAGQGDYEQYF.

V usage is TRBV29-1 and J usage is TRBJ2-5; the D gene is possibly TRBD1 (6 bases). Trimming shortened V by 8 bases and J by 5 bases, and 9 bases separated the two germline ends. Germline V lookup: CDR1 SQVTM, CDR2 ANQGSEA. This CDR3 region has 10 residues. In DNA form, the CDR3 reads TGCAGCACCAGGGGCGAGACCCAGTACTTC. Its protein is CSTRGETQYF.

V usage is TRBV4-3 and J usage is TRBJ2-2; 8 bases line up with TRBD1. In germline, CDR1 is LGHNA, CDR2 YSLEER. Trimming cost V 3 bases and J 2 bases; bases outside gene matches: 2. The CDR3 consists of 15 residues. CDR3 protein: CASSQTGVNTGELFF. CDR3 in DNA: TGCGCCAGCAGCCAGACAGGGGTTAACACCGGGGAGCTGTTTTTT.

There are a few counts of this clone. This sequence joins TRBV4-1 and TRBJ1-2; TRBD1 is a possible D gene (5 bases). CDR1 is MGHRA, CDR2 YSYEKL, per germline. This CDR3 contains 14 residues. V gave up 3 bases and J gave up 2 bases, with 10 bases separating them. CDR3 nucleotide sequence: TGCGCCAGCAGCCAGCCACAGGCGAACTATGGCTACACCTTC. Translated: CASSQPQANYGYTF.

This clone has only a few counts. CDR3 loop: CASSHAERTDTQYF. DNA of the CDR3: TGCGCCAGCAGTCATGCGGAGCGCACAGATACGCAGTATTTT. The V call is TRBV5-1, the J call TRBJ2-3; D is uncertain. CDR1 is SGHRS and CDR2 is YFSETQ in the germline V gene. The CDR3 is 14 residues long. Trimming stripped 5 bases from V and 1 base from J, with 11 bases between.

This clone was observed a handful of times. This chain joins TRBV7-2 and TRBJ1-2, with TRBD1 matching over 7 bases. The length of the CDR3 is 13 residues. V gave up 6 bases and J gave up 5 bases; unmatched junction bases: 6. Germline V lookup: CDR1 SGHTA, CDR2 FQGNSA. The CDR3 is CASRDGTAYGYTF. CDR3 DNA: TGTGCCAGCAGGGACGGGACAGCGTATGGCTACACCTTC.

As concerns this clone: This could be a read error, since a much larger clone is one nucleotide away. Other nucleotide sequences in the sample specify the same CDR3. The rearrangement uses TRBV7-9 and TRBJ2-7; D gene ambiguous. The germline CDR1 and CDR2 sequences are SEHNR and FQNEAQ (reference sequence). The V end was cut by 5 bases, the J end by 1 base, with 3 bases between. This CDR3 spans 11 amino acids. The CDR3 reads CASSASYEQYF. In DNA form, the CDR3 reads TGTGCCAGCAGCGCTTCCTACGAGCAGTACTTC. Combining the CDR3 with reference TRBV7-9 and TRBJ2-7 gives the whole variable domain DTGVSQNPRHKITKRGQNVTFRCDPISEHNRLYWYRQTLGQGPEFLTYFQNEAQLEKSRLLSDRFSAERPKGSFSTLEIQRTEQGDSAMYLCASSASYEQYFGPGTRLTVT.

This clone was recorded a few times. This chain's CDR3 is CASSEGRNRAKAFF. Written as DNA, the CDR3 is TGTGCCAGCAGTGAAGGCCGTAATCGTGCAAAAGCTTTCTTT. The rearrangement joins TRBV2 to TRBJ1-1; D is ambiguous. Between the trimmed V and J ends, which lost 1 base and 9 bases, there was a span of 15 bases. Germline loops: CDR1 SNHLY, CDR2 FYNNEI. This CDR3 has 14 residues.

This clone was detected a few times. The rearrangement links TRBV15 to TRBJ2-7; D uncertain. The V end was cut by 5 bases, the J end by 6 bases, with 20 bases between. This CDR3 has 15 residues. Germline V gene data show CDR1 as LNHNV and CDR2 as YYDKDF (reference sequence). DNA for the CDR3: TGTGCCACCAGCGCTCAACGAGCCAAAGATGCCGAGCAGTACTTC. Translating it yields CATSAQRAKDAEQYF.

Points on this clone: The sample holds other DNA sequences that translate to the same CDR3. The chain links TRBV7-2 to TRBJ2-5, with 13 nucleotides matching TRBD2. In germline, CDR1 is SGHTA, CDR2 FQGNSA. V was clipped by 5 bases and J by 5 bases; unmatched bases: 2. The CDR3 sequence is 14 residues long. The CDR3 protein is CASSLTSGGETQYF. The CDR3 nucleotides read TGTGCCAGCAGCCTGACTAGCGGGGGGGAGACCCAGTACTTC.